This passage covers 10 T cell receptor beta chains from one sample sequenced in a study of post-analysis software for immune sequencing data. These TCRs' antigens remain unknown. Notes on the study in general: The five TRBV segments detected at higher frequency in patients than in controls included TRBV5-6, TRBV5-1 and TRBV20-1.

cDNA libraries for TCR beta contained unique molecular identifiers. TCRdb ran MiXCR on the PCR reads and lists one entry per CDR3 protein. Among more than 500,000 distinct CDR3 sequences listed, approximately 34% were seen once. The sequenced material came from blood. Receptors originate from a girl younger than 18 with multiple sclerosis.

This clonotype was counted only a few times. The rearrangement joins TRBV7-9 to TRBJ2-7; D remains unclear. CDR1 and CDR2 (germline): SEHNR, FQNEAQ (reference sequence). The CDR3 is made up of 15 amino acids. V lost 5 bases to trimming and J lost 0 bases, with 14 bases between them. The CDR3: CASSPTATSSYEQYF. The CDR3 DNA reads TGTGCCAGCAGCCCCACAGCCACGTCCTCCTACGAGCAGTACTTC.

This clonotype turned up a few times. The chain carries TRBV11-2 and TRBJ1-1, with TRBD1 matching over 9 bases. The V and J ends lost 3 bases and 1 base, in that order; junction bases with no gene match: 3. This CDR3 has 15 residues. Germline V gene lookup returns CDR1 SGHAT and CDR2 FQNNGV. The CDR3 nucleotides read TGTGCCAGCAGCTTGGGACAGGGTTGGAACACTGAAGCTTTCTTT. It translates to CASSLGQGWNTEAFF.

This clonotype was recorded once. A much larger clone is a single base away; this may be a read error. This rearrangement joins TRBV27 to TRBJ1-6; D is unclear. Trimming stripped 4 bases from V and 8 bases from J, with 18 bases between. The CDR3 contains 16 residues. Germline V gives CDR1 MNHEY, CDR2 SMNVEV (reference sequence). The CDR3 DNA follows: TGTGCCAGCAGTTCCCCTCAAAAGGAGTGGGATTCACCCCTCCACTTT. As protein: CASSSPQKEWDSPLHF.

This clonotype has a count of ten or more. The CDR3 is CSAGQPRGEQYF. The CDR3 bases are TGCAGCGCTGGACAACCCAGGGGCGAGCAGTACTTC. This chain links TRBV20-1 with TRBJ2-7; TRBD1 is a possible D gene (6 bases). This CDR3 has 12 residues. The germline V gene has CDR1 DFQATT and CDR2 SNEGSKA (reference sequence).

The chain carries TRBV4-1 and TRBJ2-3, with D perhaps TRBD2 (7 bases). Germline V gene lookup returns CDR1 MGHRA and CDR2 YSYEKL. V lost 6 bases and J 0 bases, leaving 16 bases between the germline ends. The CDR3 has 16 residues. The CDR3 sequence is CASRPHAGASTDTQYF. CDR3 DNA sequence: TGCGCCAGCAGACCACATGCGGGGGCTAGCACAGATACGCAGTATTTT.

This clonotype has ten or more counts. The J gene is TRBJ2-7, the V gene TRBV5-1; D ambiguous. Deletions cut 4 bases from V and 3 bases from J, with 11 bases between. Per germline, CDR1 SGHRS and CDR2 YFSETQ. This CDR3 is 13 amino acids long. The CDR3 bases are TGCGCCAGCAGCCCCGAGTTCGACTACGAGCAGTACTTC. It codes for CASSPEFDYEQYF. Full variable domain (rest looked up from reference TRBV5-1 and TRBJ2-7): KAGVTQTPRYLIKTRGQQVTLSCSPISGHRSVSWYQQTPGQGLQFLFEYFSETQRNKGNFPGRFSGRQFSNSRSEMNVSTLELGDSALYLCASSPEFDYEQYFGPGTRLTVT.

The CDR3 bases are TGTGCCAGCAGCCAAACGACAGTTAGCATTCAGTACTTC. Residues: CASSQTTVSIQYF. The rearrangement uses TRBV3-1 and TRBJ2-4, with D possibly matching TRBD1 (5 bases). V lost 2 bases to trimming and J lost 9 bases, with 11 bases between them. Germline lookup yields CDR1 LGHDT and CDR2 YNNKEL (reference sequence). The CDR3 is made up of 13 amino acids.

In its sample, this clonotype was seen once. The CDR3 region has the DNA TGCGCCAGTACACAGGGGCACGAGCAGTACTTC. Encoded protein: CASTQGHEQYF. The chain couples TRBV5-1 to TRBJ2-4; TRBD1 matches at 7 bases. Matching the DNA end better, TRBJ2-7 makes the J call doubtful. Germline CDR1 is SGHRS and CDR2 is YFSETQ. The CDR3 covers 11 residues.

The gene calls are TRBV29-1 and TRBJ1-1; D is undetermined. Trimming cost V 4 bases and J 5 bases, with 11 bases left between them. Germline CDR1 and CDR2: SQVTM and ANQGSEA. There are 12 residues in the CDR3. The CDR3 spells CSVAPGGTEAFF. CDR3 nucleotide sequence: TGCAGCGTTGCCCCGGGCGGGACTGAAGCTTTCTTT.

This clonotype was seen repeatedly, ten times or more. The rearrangement links TRBV29-1 to TRBJ2-3; TRBD2 is a possible D gene (5 bases). With 4 bases removed from V and 1 base from J, the gap between germline ends came to 6 bases. The CDR3 contains 12 residues. Looked up from germline, CDR1 is SQVTM and CDR2 is ANQGSEA. The CDR3 region is CSVGGGTDTQYF. CDR3 nucleotides: TGCAGCGTTGGGGGAGGCACAGATACGCAGTATTTT.